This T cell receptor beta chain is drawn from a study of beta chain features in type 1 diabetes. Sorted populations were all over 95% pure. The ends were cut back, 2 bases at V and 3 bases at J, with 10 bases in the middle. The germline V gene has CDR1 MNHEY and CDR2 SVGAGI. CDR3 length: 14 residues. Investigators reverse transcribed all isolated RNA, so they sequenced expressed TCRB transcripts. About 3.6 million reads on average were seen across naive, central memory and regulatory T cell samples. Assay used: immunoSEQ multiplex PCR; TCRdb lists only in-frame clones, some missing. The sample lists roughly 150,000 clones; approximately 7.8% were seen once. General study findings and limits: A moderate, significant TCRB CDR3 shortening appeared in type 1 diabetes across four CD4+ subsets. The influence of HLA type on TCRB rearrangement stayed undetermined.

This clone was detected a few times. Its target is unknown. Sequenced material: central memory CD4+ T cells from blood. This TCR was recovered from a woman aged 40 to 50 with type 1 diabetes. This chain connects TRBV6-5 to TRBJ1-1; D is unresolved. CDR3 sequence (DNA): TGTGCCAGCAGTTACGGAGATATCGACACTGAAGCTTTCTTT. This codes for CASSYGDIDTEAFF.